The following is a T cell receptor beta chain sequence with its context. The data were obtained in a study of blood T cell repertoires in COVID-19. Overall study: Samples representing acute and convalescent COVID-19 were sourced from the United States, Italy and Spain.

The repertoire was sequenced with immunoSEQ multiplex PCR; TCRdb's copy has only in-frame clones and lacks some. The sample lists more than 200,000 clones; around nine tenths were seen once. In terms of age and location, participants ranged from about 18 to 100 years and lived in about two dozen US areas. Donors of Cohort 3 who recovered were those that had two negative PCRs, clearance, or symptom resolution. This CDR3 has 16 residues. Trimming took 0 bases from V and 8 from J; bases not matched to a gene: 7. CDR1 MNHNS and CDR2 SASEGT come from the germline V gene. Sequenced material: PBMCs or T cells enriched from blood (not recorded which). This sequence joins TRBV6-1 and TRBJ1-4; 9 bases match TRBD1. The TCR originated in a woman between 50 and 59 years old who had recovered from COVID-19. CDR3 in amino acids: CASSEATGQGNEKLFF. As DNA, the CDR3 is TGTGCCAGCAGTGAAGCGACGGGACAGGGTAACGAAAAACTGTTTTTT.